The sequence of this T cell receptor (beta chain) was determined in a study of shared clonotypes between healthy human individuals. This CDR3 comprises 16 residues. V dropped 3 bases and J dropped 15; count of bases not matched to a gene: 16. The V gene's germline CDR1 is SGHAT and CDR2 FQDESV (reference sequence). The data were produced by immunoSEQ multiplex PCR, yet TCRdb's version contains in-frame clones alone and is incomplete. The sample lists 1,500,000 or so clones; around 98.5% were seen once. This clone occurred once. The healthy adult donors were HIV-negative and reported no recent acute infections or vaccinations.

This TCR was recovered from a man aged 30-40 years in good health. The gene calls are TRBV11-1 and TRBJ2-1; 11 nucleotides agree with TRBD2. Sequenced input: naive CD4+ T cells sorted from blood. Subset reported: CD45RA+ positively selected. This CDR3 reads CASSLSNGLAGVRSFF. The CDR3, as DNA: TGTGCCAGCAGCTTGTCTAACGGACTAGCGGGTGTTCGGTCGTTCTTC.